The 5 T cell receptor beta chains below all came from one sample that was sequenced in a study of HIV-infected patients and healthy controls. Whole blood was used without fractionation, so all unsorted peripheral T cells were included. cDNA was made from 500 ng RNA using alpha and beta constant primers. Separate chain-specific third strand synthesis with multiplexing indices produced the alpha and beta libraries. TCRdb re-analysed the 5' RACE reads in MiXCR, keeping a single row per CDR3 protein. The sample consists of roughly 17,000 distinct CDR3 sequences, around 5% of them appearing once. The sample taken for sequencing was blood. The receptors stem from an adult in good health.

In its sample, this clonotype is medium-sized. The V and J genes are TRBV6-1 and TRBJ2-7, with 8 bases fitting TRBD1. The CDR3 consists of 13 residues. Trimming removed 7 bases from V and 11 bases from J; junction bases left unmatched: 13. Germline V lookup: CDR1 MNHNS, CDR2 SASEGT. The CDR3 protein is CASTLERQGLKYF. DNA for the CDR3: TGTGCCAGCACCCTAGAAAGACAGGGGTTAAAGTACTTC.

Relative to its sample, this clonotype is medium-sized. J is TRBJ2-7 and V is TRBV20-1, with D maybe TRBD1 (5 bases). The CDR3 totals 12 residues. Germline V gene sequence: CDR1 DFQATT, CDR2 SNEGSKA (reference sequence). V was clipped by 5 bases and J by 4 bases, with 12 bases between them. The CDR3 protein is CSAGPQEYEQYF. The DNA of the CDR3 is TGCAGTGCTGGCCCACAGGAGTACGAGCAGTACTTC.

V and J are TRBV5-1 and TRBJ2-5; 9 nucleotides align to TRBD1. Unmatched junction bases numbered 2, after V lost 3 bases and J lost 2 bases. Germline V CDR1 and CDR2: SGHRS, YFSETQ. CDR3 length equals 14 residues. Here the CDR3 reads CASSSGTGQETQYF. Written as DNA, the CDR3 is TGCGCCAGCAGCTCCGGGACAGGGCAAGAGACCCAGTACTTC.

The CDR3 region has the DNA TGTGCCATCAGTACGGGGTCCTTCACCCCCTCCACCCCGTTCTTC. It codes for CAISTGSFTPSTPFF. J is TRBJ2-1 and V is TRBV10-3; D possibly corresponds to TRBD2 (5 bases). With 5 bases removed from V and 15 bases from J, the gap between germline ends came to 26 bases. The CDR3 covers 15 residues. The germline V gene encodes CDR1 ENHRY and CDR2 SYGVKD.

This clonotype was observed many times. V gene TRBV6-5 combines with J gene TRBJ2-2; TRBD1 agrees at 9 bases. V dropped 5 bases and J dropped 6; count of bases not matched to a gene: 10. Germline-derived CDR1 and CDR2 are MNHEY and SVGAGI. The CDR3 consists of 16 residues. The CDR3 DNA reads TGTGCCAGCAGTCATACAGGGGGCGCGGGTCCCGGGGAGCTGTTTTTT. This gives the protein CASSHTGGAGPGELFF.